This T cell receptor (beta chain) is drawn from a study of blood T cell repertoires in COVID-19 (dated by TCRdb to the early 2020s). Regarding the complete study: Samples from collaborators originated in the United States, Italy and Spain and spanned both the acute and convalescent phases of COVID-19. The prospective study material was composed of cDNA or gDNA derived from T cells, B-cell-depleted T cells, or PBMCs. The dataset comprised deeply sampled blood TCRbeta repertoires from subjects exposed to, actively infected with, or recovered from COVID-19. The repertoires were released in a freely available public database meant as a resource for research on the immune response to SARS-CoV-2. The samples were drawn from the first 160 participants of the ongoing ImmuneRACE study and from over a thousand subjects provided by 6 global collaborators. The sample metadata nearly always contained a de-identified subject ID, COVID-19 status, age in years and sex. Where available, HLA class I and class II types were taken from metadata supplied by the sample provider and were not determined by assay-based typing. Overall results and qualifications from the work: The quantity of clinical and demographic metadata differed by source and by participant and was supplied without curation.

In Seattle, one collaborating source enrolled patients while the infection was active and tracked those patients longitudinally over the course of disease. Each collaborating institution followed its own protocols to collect whole blood in K2EDTA tubes. For TCRbeta analysis, collaborator samples were shipped as frozen whole blood, as isolated PBMCs, or as DNA extracted from either sample type. For this clone: Its binding antigen is unknown. Base qualities are not provided; no much larger clone lies one nucleotide away.

The immunoSEQ Assay, a bias-controlled multiplex PCR, was used to amplify TCRbeta CDR3 regions from genomic DNA. In the source study's methods: The number of nucleated cells in each sample was estimated from the amplification of reference gene primers within the assay. Sequence reads were collapsed and filtered to measure the absolute abundance of every unique TCRbeta CDR3 rearrangement. For each sample, productive Simpson clonality was calculated by taking the square root of Simpson's diversity index across productive rearrangements. The table was pulled from immuneACCESS by TCRdb, which kept in-frame rearrangements only. Such tables lose some clones; where checked, under half of the loss comes from unresolved V genes, and the rest has no known cause. Clone size and V and J calls were adopted from that table, with D and trimming inferred from the DNA. The sample records under 400,000 clones, roughly 88% of which are singletons. Clones ranked in the top ten supply 2.5% to 3.5% of the sample.

From the cysteine up to the phenylalanine, the CDR3 has a length of 17 residues. Of all the DNA, just the CDR3 is kept, 51 bases in frame from base 1. Taken from the germline V gene, the CDR1 and CDR2 loops are SGHAT and FQNNGV. V trim: 0 bases; J trim: 5 bases; unmatched bases: 7. The source of this sequence is a woman aged 25 to 45 with COVID-19, enrolled during active disease. Sequencing was carried out using peripheral blood. This sequence uses TRBV11-2 and TRBJ1-2; TRBD1 agrees with 12 junctional bases. The DNA is as follows: TGTGCCAGCAGCTTAGACCGGGGACAGGGGGCTCGGTATGGCTACACCTTC. Protein translation: CASSLDRGQGARYGYTF.